The present T cell receptor beta chain was sequenced within a study of blood T cell repertoires in COVID-19. Turning to the study itself: From T cells, B-cell-depleted T cells, or PBMCs came the material, which was cDNA or gDNA.

J was trimmed by 4 bases and V by 0 bases; bases with no gene match: 8. Germline CDR1 reads KGHSH; CDR2 reads LQKENI. This CDR3 region has 17 residues. The study recruited people aged about 18 to 95 years across approximately 24 US areas. Assay: immunoSEQ multiplex PCR; the TCRdb copy retains only in-frame clones and omits some. The table has more than 120,000 clones, over 75% seen once. The origin of this receptor is a middle-aged man in a cohort exposed to, infected with or recovered from COVID-19 (not recorded which). Sequenced: PBMCs or T cells enriched from blood (not recorded which). J is TRBJ1-4 and V is TRBV18; 7 bases match TRBD1. CDR3 sequence reads: CASSPPRGWGSNEKLFF. CDR3 nucleotide sequence: TGTGCCAGCTCACCACCCAGGGGGTGGGGAAGTAATGAAAAACTGTTTTTT. The full variable domain, rest sourced from reference TRBV18 and TRBJ1-4, is NAGVMQNPRHLVRRRGQEARLRCSPMKGHSHVYWYRQLPEEGLKFMVYLQKENIIDESGMPKERFSAEFPKEGPSILRIQQVVRGDSAAYFCASSPPRGWGSNEKLFFGSGTQLSVL.